A single sample is the source of the 4 T cell receptor beta chains below, sequenced in a study of regulatory T cells in long-lasting Graves disease. Sample time point: newly diagnosed GD, antithyroid drugs for less than 3 months. TCR sequences were obtained from RNA taken from PBMCs. HTBI primers from iRepertoire and Arm-PCR of CDR3 regions yielded the TCR beta libraries. TCRdb redid the calling of the multiplex PCR reads with MiXCR, one entry per CDR3 protein. The repertoire holds around 330,000 distinct CDR3 sequences, with about 20% as singletons. The specimen was peripheral blood mononuclear cells (PBMCs), collected at new diagnosis, from a patient treated with antithyroid drugs. All receptors come from a female donor with Graves disease.

This clonotype was counted at least ten times. The CDR3 sequence is CASSSQGASLSGTEAFF. CDR3 nucleotide sequence: TGCGCCAGCAGCTCACAGGGGGCGAGTCTGTCTGGCACTGAAGCTTTCTTT. V is TRBV5-1 and J is TRBJ1-1; the match to TRBD1 covers 9 bases. In germline, CDR1 is SGHRS, CDR2 YFSETQ. The CDR3 consists of 17 residues. J lost 4 bases, V lost 3 bases, and 13 bases had no gene match.

This clonotype was counted between two and nine times. The V call is TRBV18, the J call TRBJ2-5, with TRBD1 identical over 10 bases. Trimming at V came to 5 bases and at J to 5 bases, leaving 5 bases not matched to a gene. This CDR3 has 14 residues. CDR1 is KGHSH, CDR2 LQKENI, per germline. CDR3 in amino acids: CASSTGTGAETQYF. CDR3 coding DNA: TGTGCCAGCTCAACAGGGACAGGGGCGGAGACCCAGTACTTC. Filled out from reference TRBV18 and TRBJ2-5, the complete variable domain reads NAGVMQNPRHLVRRRGQEARLRCSPMKGHSHVYWYRQLPEEGLKFMVYLQKENIIDESGMPKERFSAEFPKEGPSILRIQQVVRGDSAAYFCASSTGTGAETQYFGPGTRLLVL.

The genes are TRBV10-3 and TRBJ2-6, with D possibly matching TRBD2 (5 bases). Germline V gives CDR1 ENHRY, CDR2 SYGVKD. V dropped 11 bases and J dropped 0 bases, with 17 bases sitting between them. The CDR3 sequence is 16 residues long. The CDR3 here is CASRHVGVSGANVLTF. For the CDR3, the DNA is TGTGCCTCTCGACACGTCGGGGTCTCTGGGGCCAACGTCCTGACTTTC.

There are many counts of this clonotype. The chain recombines TRBV30 with TRBJ1-6; 7 positions match TRBD1. CDR1 GTSNPN and CDR2 SVGIG come from the germline V gene (reference sequence). The trim removed 8 bases at V and 5 bases at J, leaving 6 bases unmatched. This CDR3 has 13 residues. CDR3 coding DNA: TGTGCCGAAAAGGGACAGAATAATTCACCCCTCCACTTT. Encoded protein: CAEKGQNNSPLHF.